This TCR beta chain was captured by sequencing in a study of Ad26.COV2.S vaccination and SARS-CoV-2 variants. This clone was observed a handful of times. Its antigen is unknown. Trimming took off 1 base at V and 7 bases at J, with 7 bases between the two ends. The CDR3 covers 13 residues. Germline V gene data show CDR1 as SGHTA and CDR2 as FQGTGA. The protocol was immunoSEQ multiplex PCR, while the TCRdb copy is restricted to in-frame clones and leaves out a portion. The table has roughly 500,000 clones, around nine tenths seen once. Study-level findings and limits: Vaccine recipients showed a spike-specific TCR breadth that was higher than in placebo recipients. Across vaccine and placebo recipients, the breadth of non-spike TCRs was similar.

Treatment specified: some 20 received Ad26.COV2.S at low or high dose, single or two shots; 5 received placebo; per-sample allocation not given. Sampling occurred on day 63 after the first vaccine or placebo injection. Aged 18-55 years, donor was enrolled in Boston in about 2020. In the vaccine, an Ad26 vector expressed the SARS-CoV-2 spike of the Wuhan strain. This clonotype was obtained from a person between 18 and 65 years old who received the Ad26.COV2.S COVID-19 vaccine or a placebo. The chain recombines TRBV7-3 with TRBJ2-2; D unclear. The sample was peripheral blood, taken in a trial of Ad26.COV2.S vaccine versus placebo. This chain's CDR3 is CASSLINGGELFF. Written as DNA, the CDR3 is TGTGCCAGCAGCTTAATCAACGGCGGGGAGCTGTTTTTT.